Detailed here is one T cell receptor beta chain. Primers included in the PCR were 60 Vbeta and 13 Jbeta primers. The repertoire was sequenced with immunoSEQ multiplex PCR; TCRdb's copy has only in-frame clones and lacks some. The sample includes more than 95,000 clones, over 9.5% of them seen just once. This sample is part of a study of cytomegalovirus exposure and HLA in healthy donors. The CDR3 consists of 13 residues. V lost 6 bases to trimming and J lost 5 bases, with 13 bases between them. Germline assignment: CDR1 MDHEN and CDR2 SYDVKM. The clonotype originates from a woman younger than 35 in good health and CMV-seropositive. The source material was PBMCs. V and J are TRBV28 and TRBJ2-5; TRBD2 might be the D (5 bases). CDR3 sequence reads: CASRATRRETQYF. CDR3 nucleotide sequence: TGTGCCAGCAGAGCAACTAGACGGGAGACCCAGTACTTC.